This T cell receptor beta chain stems from a study of T cells in women clearing cervical HPV infection. Study context: Blood came at first lesion visit for cases, post-clearance for controls. Case blood was drawn a median about 23 weeks after lesion detection.

To note about this clone: Its antigen is as yet unknown.

General study findings and limits: Repertoire richness, not evenness, was significantly elevated in CIN3+ cases versus controls.

Some clones are missing from TCRdb's copy, which holds only in-frame ones; the method was immunoSEQ multiplex PCR. Its table lists some 31,000 clones. This clonotype originated in a woman between 18 and 70 years old with a cervical HPV16 infection that either progressed to CIN3+ or cleared (not recorded which). Sequencing used blood buffy coat.

Partial CDR3 DNA: TGTGCCAGTACCCTAGACCGACCCCCACGCTTCTATGGC. Its translation: CASTLDRPPRFYG. The full CDR3 protein is CASTLDRPPRFYGYTF. The chain has TRBV19 and TRBJ1-2; D remains unclear. The read ends 3 residues shy of where the CDR3 ends; the end is completed using the germline J gene. CDR3 length: 16 amino acids. From germline, CDR1 is LNHDA and CDR2 SQIVND (reference sequence). Trimming shortened V by 7 bases and J by 4 bases, and 22 bases separated the two germline ends. Full variable domain (remainder filled in from reference TRBV19 and TRBJ1-2): DGGITQSPKYLFRKEGQNVTLSCEQNLNHDAMYWYRQDPGQGLRLIYYSQIVNDFQKGDIAEGYSVSREKKESFPLTVTSAQKNPTAFYLCASTLDRPPRFYGYTFGSGTRLTVV.